One sample yielded the 23 T cell receptor beta chains listed below, sequenced in a study of cytomegalovirus exposure and HLA in healthy donors. Assay used: immunoSEQ multiplex PCR; TCRdb lists only in-frame clones, some missing. The table has roughly 140,000 clones, about 88% seen once; the top ten hold 3.3%. Sample: PBMCs. All receptors derive from a woman between 18 and 29 years old in good health and CMV-seropositive.

The rearrangement joins TRBV5-1 to TRBJ2-3; D is ambiguous. Looked up from germline, CDR1 is SGHRS and CDR2 is YFSETQ. Trimming took off 0 bases at V and 4 bases at J, with 3 bases between the two ends. There are 12 residues in the CDR3. The CDR3, as DNA: TGCGCCAGCAGCTTGGTATCAGATACGCAGTATTTT. The encoded protein is CASSLVSDTQYF.

The rearrangement uses TRBV6-1 and TRBJ2-1; D is possibly TRBD1 (6 bases). The CDR3 covers 13 residues. The V end was cut by 10 bases, the J end by 4 bases, with 14 bases between. Germline V gene sequence: CDR1 MNHNS, CDR2 SASEGT. Here the CDR3 reads CATGTPTYNEQFF. For the CDR3, the DNA is TGTGCCACCGGGACACCCACATACAATGAGCAGTTCTTC.

This clone occurred a few times. The rearrangement links TRBV7-3 to TRBJ2-3; 7 positions match TRBD2. Germline CDR1 reads SGHTA; CDR2 reads FQGTGA. J was trimmed by 2 bases and V by 3 bases; bases with no gene match: 5. The CDR3 spans 15 residues. The CDR3 is CASSFLGRTTDTQYF. CDR3 bases: TGTGCCAGCAGCTTCCTCGGGAGGACCACAGATACGCAGTATTTT.

The V gene is TRBV9, the J gene TRBJ2-2; TRBD2 aligns across 13 bases. Germline CDR1 SGDLS, CDR2 YYNGEE. J was trimmed by 5 bases and V by 3 bases; bases with no gene match: 7. The CDR3 is made up of 17 amino acids. The CDR3 is CASSGGLAGSRTGELFF. Here the CDR3 DNA reads TGTGCCAGCAGCGGGGGACTAGCGGGATCGAGGACCGGGGAGCTGTTTTTT.

The V and J genes are TRBV28 and TRBJ2-1, with 7 bases aligning to TRBD2. Trimming at V came to 5 bases and at J to 1 base, leaving 11 bases not matched to a gene. The V gene's germline CDR1 is MDHEN and CDR2 SYDVKM. This CDR3 region has 17 residues. The CDR3 is CASSGVLTGRSYNEQFF. The CDR3 nucleotides are TGTGCCAGCAGTGGGGTCCTCACCGGGAGGTCCTACAATGAGCAGTTCTTC.

The chain has TRBV6-6 and TRBJ1-2; 10 nucleotides line up with TRBD1. From germline, CDR1 is MNHNY and CDR2 SVGAGI (reference sequence). This CDR3 is 15 amino acids long. V was pared by 0 bases and J by 8 bases, with 6 bases of the junction left unmatched. CDR3: CASSYSGTGVGGYTF. The CDR3 bases are TGTGCCAGCAGTTACTCCGGGACAGGGGTTGGGGGCTACACCTTC.

The chain joins TRBV2 to TRBJ1-2; D is undetermined. In germline, CDR1 is SNHLY, CDR2 FYNNEI. This CDR3 has 16 residues. The ends were cut back, 3 bases at V and 4 bases at J, with 18 bases in the middle. The CDR3 loop reads CASSEIRTQVGYGYTF. CDR3 DNA: TGTGCCAGCAGTGAGATCCGCACCCAGGTTGGCTATGGCTACACCTTC.

The rearrangement uses TRBV7-9 and TRBJ2-7, with D maybe TRBD2 (5 bases). The CDR3 extends over 13 amino acids. Trimming left V 1 base short and J 2 bases short, with 6 bases between. Germline CDR1 is SEHNR and CDR2 is FQNEAQ (reference sequence). CDR3 sequence reads: CASSLGETYEQYF. CDR3 DNA sequence: TGTGCCAGCAGCTTAGGGGAGACCTACGAGCAGTACTTC.

The chain combines TRBV19 with TRBJ2-5; the match to TRBD2 covers 7 bases. CDR1 is LNHDA and CDR2 is SQIVND in the germline V gene (reference sequence). The CDR3 has 14 amino acids. V lost 5 bases to trimming and J lost 1 base; unmatched junction nucleotides: 4. CDR3 region: CASSVTSAQETQYF. The CDR3, as DNA: TGTGCCAGTAGTGTAACTAGCGCCCAAGAGACCCAGTACTTC.

This chain joins TRBV7-8 and TRBJ2-2; D unresolved. CDR3 length equals 13 residues. Trimming took off 4 bases at V and 1 base at J, with 4 bases between the two ends. Looked up from germline, CDR1 is SGHVS and CDR2 is FQNEAQ. CDR3 nucleotide sequence: TGTGCCAGCAGCTCGAGGAACACCGGGGAGCTGTTTTTT. Translated, it gives CASSSRNTGELFF.

The rearrangement uses TRBV2 and TRBJ2-7; 13 bases align to TRBD2. The CDR3 has 15 amino acids. Germline V lookup: CDR1 SNHLY, CDR2 FYNNEI. The V and J ends lost 5 bases and 2 bases, in that order; junction bases with no gene match: 3. The CDR3 loop is CASSWGLAGTYEQYF. In DNA, the CDR3 is TGTGCCAGCAGTTGGGGACTAGCGGGAACCTACGAGCAGTACTTC. The whole variable domain, remainder taken from reference TRBV2 and TRBJ2-7, is EPEVTQTPSHQVTQMGQEVILRCVPISNHLYFYWYRQILGQKVEFLVSFYNNEISEKSEIFDDQFSVERPDGSNFTLKIRSTKLEDSAMYFCASSWGLAGTYEQYFGPGTRLTVT.

The chain recombines TRBV30 with TRBJ1-4; 8 bases map to TRBD1. J lost 4 bases, V lost 1 base, and 11 bases had no gene match. Germline V lookup: CDR1 GTSNPN, CDR2 SVGIG (reference sequence). The CDR3 runs 17 residues. Written as DNA, the CDR3 is TGTGCCTGGAGTGGAGGGGCAGGGGGCGTTGGTAATGAAAAACTGTTTTTT. This sequence encodes CAWSGGAGGVGNEKLFF.

This clone came up a few times. The chain joins TRBV15 to TRBJ2-1; TRBD2 matches 10 bases. Germline CDR1 LNHNV, CDR2 YYDKDF (reference sequence). The length of the CDR3 is 15 residues. The trim removed 0 bases at V and 9 bases at J, leaving 5 bases unmatched. The CDR3 sequence: CATSRDELAGSEQFF. The CDR3 region has the DNA TGTGCCACCAGCAGAGATGAACTAGCGGGATCTGAGCAGTTCTTC.

CDR3 region: CASGEVTDTQYF. CDR3 in DNA: TGTGCCAGCGGCGAGGTAACAGATACGCAGTATTTT. The genes are TRBV2 and TRBJ2-3; D remains unclear. Trimming took off 8 bases at V and 3 bases at J, with 9 bases between the two ends. The CDR3 has 12 amino acids. Germline CDR1 is SNHLY and CDR2 is FYNNEI.

V gene TRBV9 combines with J gene TRBJ2-5, with TRBD2 matching 9 bases. Germline values: CDR1 SGDLS, CDR2 YYNGEE. V trimming: 0 bases; J trimming: 2 bases; junction bases outside the gene matches: 8. The CDR3 covers 17 residues. CDR3 sequence reads: CASSVAPRLAGQETQYF. CDR3 nucleotides: TGTGCCAGCAGCGTAGCCCCTAGGCTAGCGGGACAAGAGACCCAGTACTTC.

The gene calls are TRBV4-1 and TRBJ2-7; the match to TRBD2 covers 9 bases. The CDR3 is 14 amino acids. After removal of 4 bases from V and 3 bases from J, the junction contained 4 bases not matched to a gene. Germline V gene sequence: CDR1 MGHRA, CDR2 YSYEKL. This CDR3 is CASSPYSGSYEQYF. CDR3 nucleotides: TGCGCCAGCAGCCCCTATAGCGGGAGCTACGAGCAGTACTTC.

The rearrangement joins TRBV30 to TRBJ2-7, with 8 nucleotides matching TRBD1. Unmatched junction bases numbered 17, after V lost 2 bases and J lost 8 bases. CDR1 is GTSNPN and CDR2 is SVGIG in the germline V gene (reference sequence). The CDR3 totals 16 residues. CDR3 amino acids: CAWSLSPGQEARKQYF. Written as DNA, the CDR3 is TGTGCCTGGAGTTTATCTCCGGGACAGGAGGCGAGAAAGCAGTACTTC. Full variable domain (missing parts from reference TRBV30 and TRBJ2-7): SQTIHQWPATLVQPVGSPLSLECTVEGTSNPNLYWYRQAAGRGLQLLFYSVGIGQISSEVPQNLSASRPQDRQFILSSKKLLLSDSGFYLCAWSLSPGQEARKQYFGPGTRLTVT.

This chain links TRBV28 with TRBJ2-2; D is undetermined. CDR1 is MDHEN, CDR2 SYDVKM, per germline. Deletions cut 6 bases from V and 7 bases from J, with 9 bases between. The CDR3 contains 12 residues. As DNA, the CDR3 is TGTGCCAGCAGCTCACTCTACGGGGAGCTGTTTTTT. Protein: CASSSLYGELFF. Full variable domain (remainder filled in from reference TRBV28 and TRBJ2-2): DVKVTQSSRYLVKRTGEKVFLECVQDMDHENMFWYRQDPGLGLRLIYFSYDVKMKEKGDIPEGYSVSREKKERFSLILESASTNQTSMYLCASSSLYGELFFGEGSRLTVL.

CDR3 loop: CASSQEPDTTDTQYF. CDR3 in DNA: TGCGCCAGCAGCCAAGAACCCGACACCACAGATACGCAGTATTTT. The chain couples TRBV4-3 to TRBJ2-3; D uncertain. The CDR3 has 15 residues. The V gene lost 0 bases and the J gene lost 2 bases, with 9 bases spanning the gap. The V gene's germline CDR1 is LGHNA and CDR2 YSLEER.

This clone was seen more than once but under ten times. At the DNA level, this CDR3 is encoded by other sequences in the same sample as well. CDR3 sequence: CSAMTSNEQFF. CDR3 DNA: TGCAGTGCCATGACTAGCAATGAGCAGTTCTTC. This chain links TRBV20-1 with TRBJ2-1, with D tentatively TRBD2 (6 bases). Trimming shortened V by 6 bases and J by 6 bases, and 9 bases separated the two germline ends. This CDR3 comprises 11 residues. From germline, CDR1 is DFQATT and CDR2 SNEGSKA (reference sequence).

In DNA, the CDR3 is TGTGCCAGCAGTGCGAGCGGGAGTGGCGGGGAGCAGTACTTC. This codes for CASSASGSGGEQYF. The V gene is TRBV6-1, the J gene TRBJ2-7; 8 nucleotides align to TRBD2. The CDR3 is 14 amino acids. After removal of 4 bases from V and 7 bases from J, the junction contained 9 bases not matched to a gene. The germline V gene encodes CDR1 MNHNS and CDR2 SASEGT.

This rearrangement joins TRBV2 to TRBJ1-2; D may be TRBD1 (5 bases). V lost 3 bases, J lost 6 bases, and 11 bases lay in between. This CDR3 spans 13 amino acids. CDR1 and CDR2 (germline): SNHLY, FYNNEI. As DNA, the CDR3 is TGTGCCAGCAGTGAGGGACTAAGGGATGGCTACACCTTC. Its translation: CASSEGLRDGYTF. Combining the CDR3 with reference TRBV2 and TRBJ1-2 gives the whole variable domain EPEVTQTPSHQVTQMGQEVILRCVPISNHLYFYWYRQILGQKVEFLVSFYNNEISEKSEIFDDQFSVERPDGSNFTLKIRSTKLEDSAMYFCASSEGLRDGYTFGSGTRLTVV.

The genes are TRBV29-1 and TRBJ1-4, with TRBD1 as a possible D gene (6 bases). V lost 6 bases, J lost 2 bases, and 10 bases lay in between. Germline assignment: CDR1 SQVTM and CDR2 ANQGSEA. CDR3 length: 13 residues. The CDR3 bases are TGCAGCGTAGACCAGGGGACTAATGAAAAACTGTTTTTT. This encodes CSVDQGTNEKLFF.